This paragraph reports one T cell receptor (beta chain). Its antigen remains unknown. TCRdb's copy holds only in-frame clones and misses some; the assay was immunoSEQ multiplex PCR. In the table there are 120,000 or so clones, more than 75% of which are singletons. This sample was taken from a study of T cell responses to AZD1222 COVID-19 vaccine. Whole-study findings and limits: The breadth and depth of Spike-specific TCRs increased once two AZD1222 doses had been given. Regions 160-218 and 743-854 dominated among vaccine-associated CD4 TCRs spanning spike. It was only 6 or 7 AZD1222 recipients who were seropositive at baseline.

V lost 3 bases and J lost 5, with 4 bases in between. The CDR3 has 12 residues. The sequencing here drew on peripheral blood, taken 28 days after the second AZD1222 dose. V gene TRBV12-3 or TRBV12-4 combines with J gene TRBJ1-4; D gene unclear. This TCR was recovered from an adult who received the AZD1222 COVID-19 vaccine. The CDR3 coding sequence is TGTGCCAGCAGTTTTGGGAATGAAAAACTGTTTTTT. Translated: CASSFGNEKLFF.